A selection of T cell receptor beta chains follows, all from one sample in a study of blood T cell repertoires in COVID-19. The data were produced by immunoSEQ multiplex PCR, yet TCRdb's version contains in-frame clones alone and is incomplete. Found here are approximately 120,000 clones, about 86% of them singletons; the top ten hold about 18%. The sequencing sample was made of peripheral blood. The receptor set was obtained from a woman aged 45-59 years who had recovered from COVID-19. Both conserved end residues are trimmed from each CDR3. The order of the fields is clone size, V gene, CDR3 protein. Only some rows state a clone size, as once, few, many or a class for expanded clones.

NA | TRBV14 | ASSQEAPDRANEQY
NA | TRBV18 | ASSPKYEVEGGYT
NA | TRBV4-1 | ASREGQLNTEAF
NA | TRBV4-2 | ASSPADSSNYGYT
NA | TRBV7-9 | ASSQIQGGTEAF
NA | TRBV7-2 | ASSLAATESYEQH
once | TRBV24-1 | ATSEWTRADEQF
NA | TRBV27 | ASGPGTGFYEQY
NA | TRBV5-1 | ASSLEQVGNEQF
NA | TRBV4-1 | ASSKRPGGPGLAGAVTDTQY
NA | TRBV2 | ASSDGQGVEKLF
NA | TRBV5-1 | ASSLAASGAEAF
NA | TRBV19 | ASRTGGNQPQH
NA | TRBV11-3 | ASSQSGYEQY
NA | TRBV6-4 | ASRRDSSYNSPLH
NA | TRBV12-3/TRBV12-4 | ASSLYYEQY
NA | TRBV7-2 | ASSYQGAYGYT
NA | TRBV5-1 | ASSPGSLSEQY
NA | TRBV20-1 | SAREGGREF
many | TRBV11-2 | ASSARLDTIY
NA | TRBV13 | AIQTRDRGGDTEAF
NA | TRBV6-1 | ASSEGTSSNQPQH
few | TRBV2 | ASSVAGQSYNEQF
NA | TRBV19 | ASTTTGDSYEQY
NA | TRBV7-3 | ASSSNYAEAF
once | TRBV29-1 | SVEDRGNTRSTEAF
once | TRBV5-1 | ASSLRIGGHGDGNTIY
NA | TRBV29-1 | SVAPTGAYEQY
few | TRBV11-3 | ASSGLARTDTQY
NA | TRBV9 | ASSVGHATSYNEQF
NA | TRBV19 | ASKRGQAPYEQY
NA | TRBV18 | ASSPRGIIVDYGYT
NA | TRBV19 | ASSEIRDSGLQPF
NA | TRBV29-1 | SVGHWNTEAF
NA | TRBV4-3 | ASSQESRSYEQY
NA | TRBV29-1 | SVSRAGSTDTQY
NA | TRBV6-6 | ASHPQGANGGYT
NA | TRBV18 | ASSPSGLNTGELF
NA | TRBV2 | ASSGQGAGYGYT
NA | TRBV13 | ASSLRRFSYEQY
NA | TRBV4-3 | ASSQDFSRGGAGGNSPLH
few | TRBV30 | AWNTGVGGNTIY
NA | TRBV2 | ASSEGTASSPLH
NA | TRBV15 | ATSRELGQTYEQY
NA | TRBV2 | ASSRQGTEAF
NA | TRBV28 | ASSLEDRDVYGYT
NA | TRBV11-2 | ASSLDLGTGTQY
NA | TRBV5-1 | ASSLTEKNTEAF
NA | TRBV4-3 | ASSPEKDRFRRPLGSNEQY
NA | TRBV5-1 | ASSLPGDTQY